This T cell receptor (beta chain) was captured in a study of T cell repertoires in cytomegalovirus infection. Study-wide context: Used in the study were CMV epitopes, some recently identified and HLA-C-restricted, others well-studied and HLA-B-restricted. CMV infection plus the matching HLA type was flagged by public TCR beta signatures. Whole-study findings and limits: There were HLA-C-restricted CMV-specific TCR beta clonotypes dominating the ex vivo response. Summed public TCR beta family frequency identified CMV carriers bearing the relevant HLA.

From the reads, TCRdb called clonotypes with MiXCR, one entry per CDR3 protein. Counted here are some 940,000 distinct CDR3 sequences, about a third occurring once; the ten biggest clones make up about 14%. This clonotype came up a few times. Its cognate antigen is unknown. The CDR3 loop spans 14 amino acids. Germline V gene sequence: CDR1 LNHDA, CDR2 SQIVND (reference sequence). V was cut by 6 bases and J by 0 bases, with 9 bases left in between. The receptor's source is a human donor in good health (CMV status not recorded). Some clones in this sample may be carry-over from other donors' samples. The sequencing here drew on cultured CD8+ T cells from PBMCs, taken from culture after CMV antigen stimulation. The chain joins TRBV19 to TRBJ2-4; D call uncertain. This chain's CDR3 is CASSRTEAKNIQYF. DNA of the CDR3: TGTGCCAGTAGCCGGACCGAAGCCAAAAACATTCAGTACTTC.